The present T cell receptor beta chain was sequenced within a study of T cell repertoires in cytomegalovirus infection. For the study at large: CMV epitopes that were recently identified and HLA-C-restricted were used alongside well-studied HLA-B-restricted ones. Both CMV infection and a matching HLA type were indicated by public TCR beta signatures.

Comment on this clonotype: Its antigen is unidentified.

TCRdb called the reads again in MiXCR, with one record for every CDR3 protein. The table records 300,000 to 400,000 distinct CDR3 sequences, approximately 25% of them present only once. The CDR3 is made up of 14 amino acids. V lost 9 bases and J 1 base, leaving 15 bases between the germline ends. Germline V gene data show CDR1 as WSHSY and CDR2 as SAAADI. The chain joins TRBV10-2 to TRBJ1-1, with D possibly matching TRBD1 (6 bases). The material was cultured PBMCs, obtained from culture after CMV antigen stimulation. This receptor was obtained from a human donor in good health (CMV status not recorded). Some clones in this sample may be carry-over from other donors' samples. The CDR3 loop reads CASRRGTPNTEAFF. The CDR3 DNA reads TGCGCCAGTCGCAGGGGCACTCCGAACACTGAAGCTTTCTTT.